These 16 T cell receptor beta chains were sequenced from one sample in a study of blood T cell repertoires in COVID-19. Some clones are missing from TCRdb's copy, which holds only in-frame ones; the method was immunoSEQ multiplex PCR. The repertoire holds roughly 200,000 clones, 70% to 85% seen once, with roughly 13% in the top ten. Material for sequencing was peripheral blood. Receptors were obtained from a human donor in a cohort sampled during active COVID-19.

The rearrangement joins TRBV10-2 to TRBJ2-1; D is perhaps TRBD2 (6 bases). CDR1 and CDR2 from the germline V gene are WSHSY and SAAADI. Trimming removed 0 bases at V and 0 bases at J, with 9 bases between. The CDR3 consists of 16 residues. The CDR3 coding sequence is TGCGCCAGCAGTGAGTCGATACTAGCCTCCTACAATGAGCAGTTCTTC. Protein: CASSESILASYNEQFF.

The V gene is TRBV28, the J gene TRBJ1-3; D is possibly TRBD1 (5 bases). Trimming pared 8 bases from V and 2 bases from J, leaving 13 bases between. The length of the CDR3 is 14 residues. Germline lookup yields CDR1 MDHEN and CDR2 SYDVKM. The CDR3: CASGQSGTGNTIYF. The CDR3 bases are TGTGCCAGCGGACAATCCGGAACTGGAAACACCATATATTTT. Full variable domain (outside the CDR3, taken from reference TRBV28 and TRBJ1-3): DVKVTQSSRYLVKRTGEKVFLECVQDMDHENMFWYRQDPGLGLRLIYFSYDVKMKEKGDIPEGYSVSREKKERFSLILESASTNQTSMYLCASGQSGTGNTIYFGEGSWLTVV.

This rearrangement joins TRBV6-5 to TRBJ2-3; no definite D call. V dropped 0 bases and J dropped 0 bases, with 7 bases sitting between them. This CDR3 is 15 amino acids long. CDR1 and CDR2 (germline): MNHEY, SVGAGI. CDR3 sequence reads: CASSYSSVSTDTQYF. For the CDR3, the DNA is TGTGCCAGCAGTTACTCCTCGGTTAGCACAGATACGCAGTATTTT.

V usage is TRBV4-1 and J usage is TRBJ1-4, with no clear D. CDR1 and CDR2 from the germline V gene are MGHRA and YSYEKL. Trimming cost V 4 bases and J 2 bases, with 14 bases left between them. This CDR3 is 16 amino acids long. CDR3 in DNA: TGCGCCAGCAGCCGGAGCATAGTCTCCACTAATGAAAAACTGTTTTTT. It codes for CASSRSIVSTNEKLFF.

The rearrangement uses TRBV27 and TRBJ1-5, with D unclear. V lost 2 bases to trimming and J lost 6 bases, with 14 bases between them. Germline V gives CDR1 MNHEY, CDR2 SMNVEV (reference sequence). This CDR3 spans 15 amino acids. CDR3 coding DNA: TGTGCCAGCAGTTTAGTCAACCCTAGAGGTCAGCCCCAGCATTTT. It specifies CASSLVNPRGQPQHF.

J is TRBJ1-2 and V is TRBV5-4; no reliable D call. The CDR3 consists of 15 residues. The germline gives CDR1 SGHNT, CDR2 YYREEE (reference sequence). Trimming left V 3 bases short and J 0 bases short, with 12 bases between. The CDR3 loop is CASSSPDTANYGYTF. The CDR3 coding sequence is TGTGCCAGCAGCTCCCCCGACACAGCTAACTATGGCTACACCTTC.

V and J are TRBV29-1 and TRBJ2-1, with TRBD2 as a possible D gene (6 bases). The CDR3 extends over 13 amino acids. Per the germline V gene, CDR1 is SQVTM and CDR2 is ANQGSEA. With 4 bases removed from V and 5 bases from J, the gap between germline ends came to 12 bases. The CDR3 nucleotides are TGCAGCGTTGCACCGGACTACCACAATGAGCAGTTCTTC. Translated, it gives CSVAPDYHNEQFF.

This chain uses TRBV11-2 with TRBJ2-1; weak D call: TRBD2 (6 bases). The CDR3 has 17 amino acids. The V gene's germline CDR1 is SGHAT and CDR2 FQNNGV. The V and J ends lost 0 bases and 3 bases respectively, with 15 bases between them. The CDR3 nucleotides read TGTGCCAGCAGCTTAGAGGGGCGCCGGGACTTCTACAATGAGCAGTTCTTC. Residues: CASSLEGRRDFYNEQFF. The whole variable domain, filled in from reference TRBV11-2 and TRBJ2-1, reads EAGVAQSPRYKIIEKRQSVAFWCNPISGHATLYWYQQILGQGPKLLIQFQNNGVVDDSQLPKDRFSAERLKGVDSTLKIQPAKLEDSAVYLCASSLEGRRDFYNEQFFGPGTRLTVL.

The chain joins TRBV18 to TRBJ2-7, with TRBD1 identical over 8 bases. This CDR3 has 15 residues. The germline V gene has CDR1 KGHSH and CDR2 LQKENI. J lost 2 bases, V lost 5 bases, and 8 bases had no gene match. CDR3 in amino acids: CASSSNRDRTYEQYF. CDR3 nucleotide sequence: TGTGCCAGCTCATCGAACCGGGACAGGACCTACGAGCAGTACTTC.

J is TRBJ2-1 and V is TRBV7-9, with 9 bases identical to TRBD2. Germline values: CDR1 SEHNR, CDR2 FQNEAQ (reference sequence). The CDR3 length is 14 residues. With 5 bases clipped from V and 3 bases from J, the junction kept 2 bases outside the gene matches. DNA for the CDR3: TGTGCCAGCAGCCGACTAGCGGACTACAATGAGCAGTTCTTC. This encodes CASSRLADYNEQFF. Full variable domain (missing parts from reference TRBV7-9 and TRBJ2-1): DTGVSQNPRHKITKRGQNVTFRCDPISEHNRLYWYRQTLGQGPEFLTYFQNEAQLEKSRLLSDRFSAERPKGSFSTLEIQRTEQGDSAMYLCASSRLADYNEQFFGPGTRLTVL.

The chain couples TRBV5-4 to TRBJ2-5; D might be TRBD1 (6 bases). Germline CDR1 reads SGHNT; CDR2 reads YYREEE (reference sequence). Trimming took 1 base from V and 6 from J, leaving 13 bases between them. The CDR3 sequence is 14 residues long. The CDR3 here is CASSLFGGLKTQYF. The CDR3, as DNA: TGTGCCAGCAGCTTGTTTGGGGGCTTAAAGACCCAGTACTTC.

V is TRBV18 and J is TRBJ2-1, with D tentatively TRBD1 (5 bases). The CDR3 is 18 residues long. Germline CDR1 is KGHSH and CDR2 is LQKENI. Between the trimmed V and J ends, which lost 2 bases and 7 bases, there was a span of 24 bases. Here the CDR3 DNA reads TGTGCCAGCTCACCAAGCTTATCGTTCCAGGGTCTATGGAATGAGCAGTTCTTC. It encodes CASSPSLSFQGLWNEQFF.

DNA for the CDR3: TGTGCAAGTCACACACCGGGACTAGCGAACACCGGGGAGCTGTTTTTT. The encoded protein is CASHTPGLANTGELFF. The gene calls are TRBV12-2 and TRBJ2-2; TRBD2 is taken as the D call from the table, unchecked against the DNA. TRBV12-2 represents a pseudogene. CDR3 size: 16 residues.

V gene TRBV4-1 combines with J gene TRBJ1-1, with a tentative D call TRBD1 (5 bases). The CDR3 consists of 14 residues. Trimming removed 3 bases from V and 10 bases from J, with 18 bases in between. CDR1 is MGHRA and CDR2 is YSYEKL in the germline V gene. CDR3 region: CASSQPLGGAGAFF. The CDR3 DNA follows: TGCGCCAGCAGCCAGCCCCTGGGGGGAGCGGGAGCTTTCTTT.

The J gene is TRBJ2-1, the V gene TRBV5-5; D is perhaps TRBD1 (5 bases). Germline V lookup: CDR1 SGHKS, CDR2 YYEKEE (reference sequence). The CDR3 is 15 amino acids. Trimming left V 0 bases short and J 7 bases short, with 14 bases between. This CDR3 reads CASSLGPSKGNEQFF. CDR3 nucleotides: TGTGCCAGCAGCTTGGGCCCCTCGAAGGGGAATGAGCAGTTCTTC. Using reference TRBV5-5 and TRBJ2-1 for the parts outside the CDR3, the full variable domain is DAGVTQSPTHLIKTRGQQVTLRCSPISGHKSVSWYQQVLGQGPQFIFQYYEKEERGRGNFPDRFSARQFPNYSSELNVNALLLGDSALYLCASSLGPSKGNEQFFGPGTRLTVL.

CDR3 bases: TGTGCCAGCAGCTTACAGTTGATTAGGGACAGGCAAGAGACCCAGTACTTC. Residues: CASSLQLIRDRQETQYF. The chain joins TRBV7-9 to TRBJ2-5; TRBD1 matches 8 bases. The CDR3 totals 17 residues. The junction had 10 bases not matched to a gene; V was cut back by 2 bases and J by 2 bases. CDR1 is SEHNR and CDR2 is FQNEAQ in the germline V gene (reference sequence).